The entry that follows covers one TCR beta chain sequence. The sample comes from a study of blood T cell repertoires in COVID-19. Measured with immunoSEQ multiplex PCR; TCRdb has only the in-frame clones, and not every one. The sample includes fewer than 250,000 clones, 80% to 90% of them seen just once. The receptor's source is a woman aged 25 to 39 who had been exposed to COVID-19. Sample: PBMCs or T cells enriched from blood (not recorded which).

The CDR3 coding sequence is TGTGCCAGCAGCGGCCAGGGACTACTTGCCCCCTACAATGAGCAGTTCTTC. This translates into CASSGQGLLAPYNEQFF. V and J are TRBV5-6 and TRBJ2-1; 7 nucleotides agree with TRBD2. This CDR3 is 17 amino acids long. The germline gives CDR1 SGHDT, CDR2 YYEEEE. Unmatched junction bases numbered 12, after V lost 4 bases and J lost 2 bases.